This T cell receptor beta chain was sequenced in a study of T cells after yellow fever vaccination. One entry per CDR3 protein results from TCRdb running MiXCR on the 5' RACE reads. The data show 120,000 or so distinct CDR3 sequences, nearly 15% seen once. This CDR3 has 14 amino acids. Trimming shortened V by 7 bases and J by 4 bases, and 16 bases separated the two germline ends. Germline V lookup: CDR1 SEHNR, CDR2 FQNEAQ (reference sequence). This receptor was taken from a man younger than 35 who received the YFV17D yellow fever vaccine. V gene TRBV7-9 combines with J gene TRBJ1-2, with D hard to call. The sequences come from CD8+ T cells sorted from PBMCs, collected 5 days after the yellow fever booster vaccination. This CDR3 reads CASTSPGMPYGYTF. The CDR3 region has the DNA TGTGCCAGCACCTCGCCGGGGATGCCCTATGGCTACACCTTC. Drawing the rest from reference TRBV7-9 and TRBJ1-2, the complete variable domain is DTGVSQNPRHKITKRGQNVTFRCDPISEHNRLYWYRQTLGQGPEFLTYFQNEAQLEKSRLLSDRFSAERPKGSFSTLEIQRTEQGDSAMYLCASTSPGMPYGYTFGSGTRLTVV.